This T cell receptor (beta chain) came from a study of Ad26.COV2.S vaccination and SARS-CoV-2 variants. Study at large: Administration of Ad26.COV2.S was intramuscular, either once or twice 56 days apart. Study findings and constraints: Spike-specific TCR breadth was greater in vaccine than placebo recipients.

TCRdb's copy holds only in-frame clones and misses some; the assay was immunoSEQ multiplex PCR. Of hundreds of thousands of clones in the sample, around nine tenths were seen once. A remark on this clone: Antigen unknown.

As for treatment: around 19 received Ad26.COV2.S at low or high dose, single or two shots; roughly five received placebo; per-sample allocation not given. Specimens were obtained on day 63 following the first vaccine or placebo injection. Donor was an adult aged 18-55 years in Boston. The germline V gene has CDR1 MNHEY and CDR2 SMNVEV (reference sequence). CDR3 length: 15 amino acids. Trimming took 6 bases from V and 7 from J, leaving 22 bases between them. Specimen: peripheral blood, collected in a trial of Ad26.COV2.S vaccine versus placebo. The TCR originated in a person aged 18-65 years who received the Ad26.COV2.S COVID-19 vaccine or a placebo. The J gene is TRBJ2-7, the V gene TRBV27; D call uncertain. CDR3 DNA sequence: TGTGCCAGCAGCCCCTCGGCAGATCCTACGTTAGAGCAGTACTTC. Residues: CASSPSADPTLEQYF.